A selection of T cell receptor beta chains follows, all from one sample in a study of PD-1 blockade in classical Hodgkin lymphoma. Sequencing used immunoSEQ multiplex PCR; TCRdb keeps in-frame clones, though not all of them. Of around 65,000 clones listed, around 88% are singletons. Sequenced material: peripheral blood mononuclear cells (PBMCs), taken at baseline. These TCRs come from a human donor with classical Hodgkin lymphoma. Each CDR3 is given with its conserved first and last residue. The D gene is left open where the match is weak. A row's size may be missing; if present it is once, few, many or a size class.

CDR3 length	J gene	clone size	D gene	V gene	CDR3 protein	CDR3 DNA
11	TRBJ1-1	-	-	TRBV29-1	CSVLQNTEAFF	TGCAGCGTCCTCCAGAACACTGAAGCTTTCTTT
13	TRBJ1-1	-	-	TRBV10-3	CAISEDRNTEAFF	TGTGCCATCAGTGAGGACAGGAACACTGAAGCTTTCTTT
18	TRBJ1-6	-	-	TRBV7-6	CASSLGGRDLQGDSPLHF	TGTGCCAGCAGCTTAGGGGGGAGGGACCTCCAAGGCGATTCACCCCTCCACTTT
15	TRBJ2-5	few	TRBD2	TRBV6-1	CASSEAVAGVETQYF	TGTGCCAGCAGTGAAGCAGTAGCGGGCGTGGAGACCCAGTACTTC
14	TRBJ2-1	-	-	TRBV11-2	CASSSDSSYNEQFF	TGTGCCAGCAGCAGTGACTCCTCCTACAATGAGCAGTTCTTC
17	TRBJ2-3	-	TRBD2	TRBV7-2	CASSTRGGGGPTDTQYF	TGTGCCAGCAGCACTCGGGGCGGCGGGGGTCCCACAGATACGCAGTATTTT
17	TRBJ2-2	-	TRBD1	TRBV6-4	CASSDPGQGSNTGELFF	TGTGCCAGCAGTGACCCGGGACAGGGTTCGAACACCGGGGAGCTGTTTTTT
14	TRBJ2-3	once	-	TRBV7-9	CASSDTQKPDTQYF	TGTGCCAGCAGCGATACCCAGAAACCAGATACGCAGTATTTT
14	TRBJ1-4	-	TRBD1	TRBV7-9	CASSLRDSNEKLFF	TGTGCCAGCAGCCTCCGGGACAGCAATGAAAAACTGTTTTTT
12	TRBJ1-2	-	-	TRBV10-3	CAIRGIDYGYTF	TGTGCCATCAGGGGGATTGACTATGGCTACACCTTC
17	TRBJ2-7	-	-	TRBV6-1	CASSEIIGGFAFYEQYF	TGTGCCAGCAGTGAAATTATTGGGGGCTTCGCTTTCTACGAGCAGTACTTC
12	TRBJ2-2	-	-	TRBV6-6	CASSENTGELFF	TGTGCCAGCAGTGAGAACACCGGGGAGCTGTTTTTT
16	TRBJ2-3	-	-	TRBV5-6	CASSQEGGDHTDTQYF	TGTGCCAGCAGCCAAGAAGGAGGGGACCACACAGATACGCAGTATTTT
12	TRBJ2-7	-	-	TRBV6-6	CASSYRAGEQYF	TGTGCCAGCAGTTACAGGGCGGGCGAGCAGTACTTC
13	TRBJ2-5	-	TRBD1	TRBV6-6	CASSRDRQETQYF	TGTGCCAGCAGTCGGGACAGACAAGAGACCCAGTACTTC
14	TRBJ2-7	-	TRBD1	TRBV28	CASSSRDRVFEQYF	TGTGCCAGCAGTTCCCGGGACAGGGTATTTGAGCAGTACTTC
14	TRBJ1-2	-	-	TRBV6-1	CASSESGSNYGYTF	TGTGCCAGCAGTGAGTCAGGGTCTAACTATGGCTACACCTTC
15	TRBJ2-7	-	-	TRBV6-6	CASSYKGESSYEQYF	TGTGCCAGCAGTTACAAGGGGGAAAGCTCCTACGAGCAGTACTTC